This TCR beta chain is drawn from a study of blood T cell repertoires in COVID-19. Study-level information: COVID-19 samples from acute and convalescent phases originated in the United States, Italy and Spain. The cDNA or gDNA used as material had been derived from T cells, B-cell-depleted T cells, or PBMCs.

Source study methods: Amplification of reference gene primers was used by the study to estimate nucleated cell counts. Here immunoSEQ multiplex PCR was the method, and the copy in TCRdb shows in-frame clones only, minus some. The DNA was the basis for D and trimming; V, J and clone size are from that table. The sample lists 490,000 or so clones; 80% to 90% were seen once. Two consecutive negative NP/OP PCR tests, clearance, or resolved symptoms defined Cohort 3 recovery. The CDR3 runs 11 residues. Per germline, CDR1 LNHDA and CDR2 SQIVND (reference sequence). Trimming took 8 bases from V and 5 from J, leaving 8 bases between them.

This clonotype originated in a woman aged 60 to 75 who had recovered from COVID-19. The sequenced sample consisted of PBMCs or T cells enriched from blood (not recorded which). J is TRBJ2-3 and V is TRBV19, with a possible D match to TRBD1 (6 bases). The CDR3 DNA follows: TGTGCCAGTTCAGGGGTAGATACGCAGTATTTT. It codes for CASSGVDTQYF.